This T cell receptor (beta chain) was captured by sequencing in a study of blood T cell repertoires in COVID-19. Across the whole study: There were acute and convalescent COVID-19 samples, and they came from the United States, Italy and Spain.

Those enrolled in Seattle joined during active infection and were followed longitudinally afterward. In germline, CDR1 is MDHEN, CDR2 SYDVKM. V trimming: 6 bases; J trimming: 0 bases; junction bases outside the gene matches: 0. This CDR3 is 14 amino acids long. Per the authors' pipeline: The authors estimated nucleated cell counts from reference gene primer amplification. The data were produced by immunoSEQ multiplex PCR, yet TCRdb's version contains in-frame clones alone and is incomplete. D and trimming come from the DNA, and the V and J calls and clone size come from that table. This sample has approximately 300,000 clones, with 80% to 95% found just once.

The chain couples TRBV28 to TRBJ2-3, with 10 bases matching TRBD2. The sequence was obtained from a woman aged 30 to 39 with COVID-19, enrolled during active disease. Sequencing was performed on peripheral blood. The CDR3 sequence: CASRTSGSTDTQYF. CDR3 DNA sequence: TGTGCCAGCAGGACTAGCGGGAGCACAGATACGCAGTATTTT.